These 15 T cell receptor beta chains came from one sample sequenced in a study of T cells after yellow fever vaccination. TCRdb fed the 5' RACE reads into MiXCR, producing one record per CDR3 protein. This table holds hundreds of thousands of distinct CDR3 sequences, 11% found once. The specimen comprised PBMCs, sampled on the day of the first yellow fever vaccination. Every receptor here comes from a man aged 18 to 35 who received the YFV17D yellow fever vaccine.

In its sample, this clonotype was seen a few times. This rearrangement joins TRBV12-3 or TRBV12-4 to TRBJ1-1; no clear D. This CDR3 is built from 12 residues. Trimming stripped 6 bases from V and 0 bases from J, with 5 bases between. The CDR3 loop reads CASSKLNTEAFF. The CDR3 region has the DNA TGTGCCAGCAGCAAGTTGAACACTGAAGCTTTCTTT.

This rearrangement joins TRBV28 to TRBJ2-6; the D gene is possibly TRBD2 (5 bases). Per germline, CDR1 MDHEN and CDR2 SYDVKM. The CDR3 is 14 amino acids. V dropped 8 bases and J dropped 0 bases, with 8 bases sitting between them. This chain's CDR3 is CASVRDSGANVLTF. CDR3 in DNA: TGTGCCAGCGTCCGGGACTCTGGGGCCAACGTCCTGACTTTC.

CDR3 region: CASSRESSGNTIYF. CDR3 in DNA: TGTGCCAGCAGCCGGGAGAGCTCTGGAAACACCATATATTTT. V usage is TRBV7-2 and J usage is TRBJ1-3; D unresolved. Germline lookup yields CDR1 SGHTA and CDR2 FQGNSA. The length of the CDR3 is 14 residues. Trimming took 5 bases from V and 0 from J, leaving 8 bases between them.

The V call is TRBV7-8, the J call TRBJ1-1; D gene ambiguous. V was shortened by 1 base and J by 5 bases, with 11 bases between the two germline ends. Germline V gives CDR1 SGHVS, CDR2 FQNEAQ. The CDR3 is made up of 14 amino acids. The CDR3, as DNA: TGTGCCAGCAGCTTAGTTCGGGTTGAAACTGAAGCTTTCTTT. Encoded protein: CASSLVRVETEAFF.

This clonotype appeared many times. V is TRBV5-1 and J is TRBJ2-3; 7 positions match TRBD1. The germline V gene has CDR1 SGHRS and CDR2 YFSETQ. The J segment lost 2 bases and the V segment lost 3 bases, leaving 6 bases of the junction unmatched. This CDR3 is 15 amino acids long. The CDR3 here is CASSSRGWATDTQYF. CDR3 DNA sequence: TGCGCCAGCAGCTCCAGGGGGTGGGCCACAGATACGCAGTATTTT.

The V call is TRBV9, the J call TRBJ2-2; D not resolved. Germline V gene lookup returns CDR1 SGDLS and CDR2 YYNGEE. V was cut by 4 bases and J by 7 bases, with 11 bases left in between. The CDR3 totals 13 residues. CDR3 nucleotide sequence: TGTGCCAGCAGCCTCGGCTGGGGCGGGGAGCTGTTTTTT. Its translation: CASSLGWGGELFF. Using reference TRBV9 and TRBJ2-2 for the parts outside the CDR3, the full variable domain is DSGVTQTPKHLITATGQRVTLRCSPRSGDLSVYWYQQSLDQGLQFLIQYYNGEERAKGNILERFSAQQFPDLHSELNLSSLELGDSALYFCASSLGWGGELFFGEGSRLTVL.

This clonotype was detected only a few times. The V and J genes are TRBV20-1 and TRBJ2-2; possibly TRBD2 for D (7 bases). Germline CDR1 reads DFQATT; CDR2 reads SNEGSKA (reference sequence). CDR3 length: 13 amino acids. V lost 0 bases, J lost 7 bases, and 9 bases lay in between. The CDR3 nucleotides are TGCAGTGCTAGAGAGGGGGGGCACGGGGAGCTGTTTTTT. As protein: CSAREGGHGELFF.

This clonotype was detected a few times. This rearrangement joins TRBV7-2 to TRBJ2-2; D gene ambiguous. Germline V CDR1 and CDR2: SGHTA, FQGNSA. This CDR3 region has 14 residues. V gave up 3 bases and J gave up 4 bases, with 9 bases separating them. CDR3 DNA: TGTGCCAGCAGCTTTTATAAATCCACCGGGGAGCTGTTTTTT. Translation: CASSFYKSTGELFF.

The CDR3 reads CASSLALADRDTQYF. CDR3 DNA: TGTGCCAGCAGTTTAGCGCTAGCGGACCGGGATACGCAGTATTTT. The rearrangement uses TRBV12-3 or TRBV12-4 and TRBJ2-3; 7 bases align to TRBD2. Trimming removed 0 bases from V and 6 bases from J; junction bases left unmatched: 6. The length of the CDR3 is 15 residues.

This clonotype was seen repeatedly, ten times or more. The chain links TRBV11-2 to TRBJ1-1, with D unresolved. Germline loops: CDR1 SGHAT, CDR2 FQNNGV. This CDR3 region has 13 residues. Trimming cost V 0 bases and J 7 bases, with 9 bases left between them. The CDR3 is CASSLDRHGEAFF. The CDR3, as DNA: TGTGCCAGCAGCTTAGACCGCCACGGTGAAGCTTTCTTT.

V is TRBV7-9 and J is TRBJ1-2; D is unresolved. The V end was cut by 5 bases, the J end by 4 bases, with 8 bases between. Germline V lookup: CDR1 SEHNR, CDR2 FQNEAQ (reference sequence). This CDR3 contains 12 residues. CDR3 nucleotide sequence: TGTGCCAGCAGCCCCGGGTTCTATGGCTACACCTTC. Translation: CASSPGFYGYTF.

This clonotype occurred a few times. This sequence joins TRBV7-2 and TRBJ2-7; no firm D call. This CDR3 is built from 12 residues. V was shortened by 2 bases and J by 5 bases, with 7 bases between the two germline ends. Germline V gene data show CDR1 as SGHTA and CDR2 as FQGNSA. The CDR3 sequence: CASSLMSDEQYF. CDR3 bases: TGTGCCAGCAGCTTAATGTCGGACGAGCAGTACTTC.

The chain recombines TRBV5-5 with TRBJ2-1; TRBD2 matches at 8 bases. J was trimmed by 6 bases and V by 5 bases; bases with no gene match: 13. The CDR3 sequence is 16 residues long. Germline CDR1 and CDR2: SGHKS and YYEKEE (reference sequence). CDR3 nucleotide sequence: TGTGCCAGCAGTCTCTCTCGCGGGGGGAGCGGCAATGAGCAGTTCTTC. Its protein product is CASSLSRGGSGNEQFF.

This clonotype came up a few times. The chain couples TRBV7-3 to TRBJ2-3; D is perhaps TRBD2 (6 bases). Trimming left V 5 bases short and J 6 bases short, with 15 bases between. Per the germline V gene, CDR1 is SGHTA and CDR2 is FQGTGA. This CDR3 is 14 amino acids long. The CDR3 here is CASSQTSSADTQYF. The DNA for the CDR3 is TGTGCCAGCAGCCAGACCTCTAGCGCGGATACGCAGTATTTT.

The chain employs TRBV5-4 and TRBJ1-5; no clear D. The CDR3 has 13 amino acids. CDR1 and CDR2 (germline): SGHNT, YYREEE (reference sequence). V dropped 0 bases and J dropped 4 bases, with 5 bases sitting between them. The CDR3 bases are TGTGCCAGCAGCTTGGATAATAATCAGCCCCAGCATTTT. It encodes CASSLDNNQPQHF.